The present T cell receptor (beta chain) was sequenced within a study of cytomegalovirus exposure and HLA in healthy donors. The overall study: Around 85 million unique TCR sequences came from HLA-typed donors in an early release. Study results and caveats: Presence/absence analyses supposed approximately even sequencing depth among donors.

Regarding this clone: Its antigen is still unknown.

Germline CDR1 reads SGHTA; CDR2 reads FQGTGA. The CDR3 is 13 residues long. Trimming took 10 bases from V and 7 from J; bases not matched to a gene: 10. A multiplex PCR was run with 60 Vbeta primers and 13 Jbeta primers. Profiling relied on immunoSEQ multiplex PCR, and the TCRdb table lists in-frame clones only, not all of them. Altogether about 240,000 clones are present, about 88% being singletons, with the ten largest covering 0.2% to 0.25%. Nominal health characterized the donors when sampled, though unrecorded immune exposures were likely. The TCR originated in a girl aged 2-10 years in good health and CMV-seronegative. The V call is TRBV7-3, the J call TRBJ1-5; 7 bases agree with TRBD1. Sequencing was carried out using PBMCs. CDR3 DNA sequence: TGTGCCAACTCGACAGGGACTGGGCAGCCCCAGCATTTT. Residues: CANSTGTGQPQHF.